These 14 T cell receptor beta chains came from one sample sequenced in a study of blood T cell repertoires in COVID-19. Clones were sequenced by immunoSEQ multiplex PCR, and TCRdb holds only the in-frame ones, with some missing. This table has tens of thousands of clones, about 81% appearing once. Sample: peripheral blood. Source of these receptors: a human donor in a cohort sampled during active COVID-19.

The rearrangement uses TRBV6-5 and TRBJ2-1; 7 nucleotides line up with TRBD2. Germline V gene sequence: CDR1 MNHEY, CDR2 SVGAGI. This CDR3 is built from 14 residues. The ends lost 6 bases at V and 5 bases at J; junction bases unmatched: 7. The CDR3 nucleotides are TGTGCCAGCAGGAGGAGCGGGACCAACAATGAGCAGTTCTTC. Its protein product is CASRRSGTNNEQFF.

J is TRBJ1-5 and V is TRBV19; perhaps TRBD1 as D (5 bases). Germline values: CDR1 LNHDA, CDR2 SQIVND (reference sequence). This CDR3 region has 16 residues. V lost 3 bases and J lost 5, with 17 bases in between. The CDR3 nucleotides are TGTGCCAGTAGTATGGGTAGTGGGGCCAGGGATCAGCCCCAGCATTTT. Amino acid sequence: CASSMGSGARDQPQHF.

The rearrangement uses TRBV2 and TRBJ2-7, with D possibly TRBD1 on 7 matching bases. Germline CDR1 is SNHLY and CDR2 is FYNNEI. The CDR3 runs to 13 residues. CDR3 region: CGGRGTDSYEQYF. The CDR3, as DNA: TGTGGGGGGCGCGGGACAGACTCCTACGAGCAGTACTTC. The variable domain in full, completed from reference TRBV2 and TRBJ2-7, reads EPEVTQTPSHQVTQMGQEVILRCVPISNHLYFYWYRQILGQKVEFLVSFYNNEISEKSEIFDDQFSVERPDGSNFTLKIRSTKLEDSAMYFCGGRGTDSYEQYFGPGTRLTVT.

The rearrangement links TRBV19 to TRBJ2-7; the D gene is possibly TRBD1 (6 bases). The CDR3 consists of 15 residues. Trimming stripped 2 bases from V and 3 bases from J, with 14 bases between. Germline values: CDR1 LNHDA, CDR2 SQIVND (reference sequence). The CDR3 DNA reads as TGTGCCAGTAGTATAAGGGGGTCTCTGGGCTACGAGCAGTACTTC. Amino acid sequence: CASSIRGSLGYEQYF.

The chain recombines TRBV6-1 with TRBJ1-2; weak D call: TRBD1 (5 bases). The CDR3 spans 15 residues. CDR1 MNHNS and CDR2 SASEGT come from the germline V gene. With 2 bases removed from V and 4 bases from J, the gap between germline ends came to 14 bases. The CDR3 loop is CASSERGRAAYGYTF. The CDR3 DNA sequence: TGTGCCAGCAGTGAAAGGGGCAGGGCTGCCTATGGCTACACCTTC.

V is TRBV28 and J is TRBJ1-5; D ambiguous. The CDR3 loop spans 12 amino acids. The V gene's germline CDR1 is MDHEN and CDR2 SYDVKM. V lost 6 bases, J lost 9 bases, and 12 bases lay in between. The CDR3 coding sequence is TGTGCCAGCAGCCTGGCCGTTGGGCCCCAGCATTTT. It yields the protein CASSLAVGPQHF.

This chain links TRBV4-2 with TRBJ2-1, with 10 bases matching TRBD2. Trimming at V came to 0 bases and at J to 4 bases, leaving 6 bases not matched to a gene. Germline-derived CDR1 and CDR2 are LGHNA and YNFKEQ. The CDR3 totals 17 residues. This CDR3 is CASSQEPSGGLYNEQFF. CDR3 nucleotide sequence: TGTGCCAGCAGCCAAGAGCCTAGCGGGGGCCTTTACAATGAGCAGTTCTTC.

This chain uses TRBV30 with TRBJ1-2; D gene uncertain. The V gene's germline CDR1 is GTSNPN and CDR2 SVGIG (reference sequence). V dropped 2 bases and J dropped 7 bases, with 14 bases sitting between them. The CDR3 totals 13 residues. CDR3 amino acids: CAWSSVVTSGYTF. CDR3 DNA: TGTGCCTGGAGTAGTGTTGTGACTTCTGGCTACACCTTC.

The gene calls are TRBV5-4 and TRBJ1-1; D might be TRBD1 (5 bases). Germline V lookup: CDR1 SGHNT, CDR2 YYREEE (reference sequence). Trimming shortened V by 0 bases and J by 2 bases, and 8 bases separated the two germline ends. CDR3 size: 14 residues. CDR3 residues: CASSLGQRNTEAFF. DNA for the CDR3: TGTGCCAGCAGCTTGGGACAGCGAAACACTGAAGCTTTCTTT.

This clone was observed a single time. J is TRBJ1-2 and V is TRBV6-1; D unresolved. Germline V gives CDR1 MNHNS, CDR2 SASEGT. The CDR3 has 13 amino acids. V shed 2 bases and J shed 7 bases, with 11 bases lying between them. The DNA for the CDR3 is TGTGCCAGCAGTGAACGAGGTGTTCTTGGCTACACCTTC. This sequence encodes CASSERGVLGYTF.

The chain uses TRBV29-1 and TRBJ1-4; 9 bases map to TRBD1. Trimming at V came to 3 bases and at J to 8 bases, leaving 10 bases not matched to a gene. The CDR3 is made up of 15 amino acids. Germline CDR1 and CDR2: SQVTM and ANQGSEA. CDR3 sequence (DNA): TGCAGCGTTGAGTCTGAGGGACAGGGTGGGGAAAAACTGTTTTTT. Its protein product is CSVESEGQGGEKLFF.

V gene TRBV6-1 combines with J gene TRBJ1-2; D gene unclear. Per germline, CDR1 MNHNS and CDR2 SASEGT. The CDR3 is made up of 15 amino acids. V was pared by 3 bases and J by 7 bases, with 18 bases between. The CDR3 region is CASSDFHSSGSGYTF. CDR3 in DNA: TGTGCCAGCAGTGATTTTCACAGTTCCGGGAGTGGCTACACCTTC.

The chain is built from TRBV27 and TRBJ2-5; 8 bases fit TRBD2. This CDR3 is built from 14 residues. Trimming at V came to 6 bases and at J to 5 bases, leaving 8 bases not matched to a gene. Germline V CDR1 and CDR2: MNHEY, SMNVEV (reference sequence). CDR3 loop: CASSPGTRSETQYF. CDR3 bases: TGTGCCAGCAGCCCCGGGACTAGATCCGAGACCCAGTACTTC.

V usage is TRBV2 and J usage is TRBJ2-7, with D perhaps matching TRBD2 (5 bases). V was clipped by 4 bases and J by 5 bases, with 15 bases between them. This CDR3 has 14 amino acids. CDR1 and CDR2 from the germline V gene are SNHLY and FYNNEI. CDR3: CASSGVRRSHEQYF. The CDR3 DNA reads TGTGCCAGCAGTGGAGTGAGGAGGTCCCACGAGCAGTACTTC.